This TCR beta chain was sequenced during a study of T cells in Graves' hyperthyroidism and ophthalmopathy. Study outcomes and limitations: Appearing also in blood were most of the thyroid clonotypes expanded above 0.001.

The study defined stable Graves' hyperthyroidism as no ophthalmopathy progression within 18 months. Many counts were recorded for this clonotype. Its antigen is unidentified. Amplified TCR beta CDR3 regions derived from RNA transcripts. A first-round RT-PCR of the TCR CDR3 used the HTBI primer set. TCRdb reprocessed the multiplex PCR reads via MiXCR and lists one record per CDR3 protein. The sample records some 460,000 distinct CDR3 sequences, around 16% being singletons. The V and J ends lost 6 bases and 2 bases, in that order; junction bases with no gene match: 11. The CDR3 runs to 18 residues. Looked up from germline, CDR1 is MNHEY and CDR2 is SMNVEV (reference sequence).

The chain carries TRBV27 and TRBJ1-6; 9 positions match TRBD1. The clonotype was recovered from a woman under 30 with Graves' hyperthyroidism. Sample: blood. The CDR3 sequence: CASSPGQGLGTYNSPLHF. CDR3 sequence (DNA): TGTGCCAGCAGCCCAGGACAGGGGCTAGGGACCTATAATTCACCCCTCCACTTT.